The rows below give T cell receptor beta chains drawn from one sample of a study of T cells in localized non-small cell lung cancer. Sequencing used immunoSEQ multiplex PCR; TCRdb keeps in-frame clones, though not all of them. Among 90,000 or so clones listed, over 80% were seen once. Here the sequenced sample was peripheral blood, taken before any cancer treatment. These receptors came from a man aged 35 to 70 with stage I squamous cell lung carcinoma. The CDR3 runs from the conserved cysteine through the conserved F or W. The order of the fields is V gene, CDR3 protein.

V gene: TRBV11-2; CDR3 protein: CASSLAGTALNYGYTF
V gene: TRBV6-1; CDR3 protein: CASSEARLDSPLHF
V gene: TRBV7-6; CDR3 protein: CASSQRAGSLFGKLFF
V gene: TRBV2; CDR3 protein: CASRGQPNTEAFF
V gene: TRBV7-8; CDR3 protein: CASSPRGSGNTIYF
V gene: TRBV10-2; CDR3 protein: CASRDRTLGANTIYF
V gene: TRBV10-3; CDR3 protein: CAISEMAGGTGELFF
V gene: TRBV6-1; CDR3 protein: CASSLVRETQYF
V gene: TRBV5-1; CDR3 protein: CASSRDRGYNEQFF
V gene: TRBV18; CDR3 protein: CASRSARGITNEKLFF
V gene: TRBV15; CDR3 protein: CATSRDSGGNQPQHF
V gene: TRBV4-1; CDR3 protein: CASTSRGAALTDTQYF
V gene: TRBV5-8; CDR3 protein: CASSSNPLPYEQYF
V gene: TRBV29-1; CDR3 protein: CSGGGTYEQYF
V gene: TRBV5-1; CDR3 protein: CASSLGPGQRTDTQYF
V gene: TRBV7-8; CDR3 protein: CASSDRRTSGNTIYF
V gene: TRBV28; CDR3 protein: CASSLRLTSGGAGETQYF
V gene: TRBV5-6; CDR3 protein: CASSLVGRGAEAFF
V gene: TRBV10-3; CDR3 protein: CAISDPDRASGYTQYF
V gene: TRBV14; CDR3 protein: CASSQEGTSGSLTDTQYF
V gene: TRBV9; CDR3 protein: CASSVLGGRSNTEAFF
V gene: TRBV28; CDR3 protein: CASSLDRVWFNEQFF
V gene: TRBV18; CDR3 protein: CASSPPSGYNSPLHF
V gene: TRBV28; CDR3 protein: CASGAYRGIYEQYF
V gene: TRBV7-2; CDR3 protein: CASSSDRYNQPQHF